A single T cell receptor (beta chain) is shown here with its context. Assay used: immunoSEQ multiplex PCR; TCRdb lists only in-frame clones, some missing. The repertoire holds around 450,000 clones, roughly nine tenths seen once, with under 2% in the top ten. The data are from a study of Ad26.COV2.S vaccination and SARS-CoV-2 variants. The treatment here: over 15 received Ad26.COV2.S at low or high dose, single or two shots; a few received placebo; per-sample allocation not given. Day 63 after the first injection of vaccine or placebo was the sampling time. An Ad26 vector expressing Wuhan-strain SARS-CoV-2 spike constituted the vaccine. This TCR was sampled from a person between 18 and 65 years old who received the Ad26.COV2.S COVID-19 vaccine or a placebo. The sample in question was peripheral blood, obtained in a trial of Ad26.COV2.S vaccine versus placebo.

For the CDR3, the DNA is TGTGCCAGCAGCCCTCCGGGGACTAGAACCTACGAGCAGTACTTC. Protein product: CASSPPGTRTYEQYF. The rearrangement uses TRBV28 and TRBJ2-7, with 8 nucleotides matching TRBD2. V was pared by 6 bases and J by 2 bases, with 9 bases of the junction left unmatched. CDR3 length: 15 residues. Germline CDR1 MDHEN, CDR2 SYDVKM.